This T cell receptor (beta chain) was observed in a study of spatial heterogeneity in lung cancer. MiXCR, applied by TCRdb to the 5' RACE reads, yields one record per CDR3 protein. The profile shows tens of thousands of distinct CDR3 sequences, about 12% of them singletons. The time point here: sample taken at primary tumor resection. Donation came from some 72 patients with untreated early-stage non-small cell lung cancer. Deletions cut 3 bases from V and 4 bases from J, with 8 bases between. CDR3 length equals 12 residues. CDR1 and CDR2 from the germline V gene are SQVTM and ANQGSEA. This receptor was obtained from a male donor with early-stage non-small cell lung cancer. The chain carries TRBV29-1 and TRBJ2-3; D perhaps matches TRBD2 (5 bases). The sample here was PBMCs, taken at surgery. This chain's CDR3 is CSVDRGSDTQYF. DNA for the CDR3: TGCAGCGTTGATCGGGGTTCAGATACGCAGTATTTT.